This record covers a single T cell receptor beta chain. Method: immunoSEQ multiplex PCR; TCRdb's copy keeps in-frame clones and lacks some. The sample lists approximately 150,000 clones, about 91% occurring once. The germline gives CDR1 SEHNR, CDR2 FQNEAQ (reference sequence). CDR3 size: 15 residues. J gave up 4 bases and V 4 bases, and 7 bases lay outside the gene matches. This sample was included in a study of T cell responses to AZD1222 COVID-19 vaccine. In the study overall: Both about-4-week and about-12-week second-dose recipients were combined.

This rearrangement joins TRBV7-9 to TRBJ2-7; 10 bases are a match to TRBD1. This TCR was recovered from an adult in good health. The specimen was peripheral blood, collected on day 0 of AZD1222 vaccination. The CDR3 region is CASSSRQGATYEQYF. CDR3 nucleotides: TGTGCCAGCAGCTCTAGACAGGGGGCGACTTACGAGCAGTACTTC.